Listed here is a single TCR beta chain. There is no known antigen for this receptor. No base quality values were provided; no much bigger clone lies one nucleotide off. These data originate in a study of blood T cell repertoires in COVID-19 (dated by TCRdb to 2018 to 2020). Background for the entire study: Samples covering the acute and convalescent phases of COVID-19 were provided by collaborators in the United States, Italy and Spain. The material from the prospective study consisted of cDNA or gDNA derived from T cells, B-cell-depleted T cells, or PBMCs. The dataset comprised deeply sampled blood TCRbeta repertoires from subjects exposed to, actively infected with, or recovered from COVID-19. The repertoires were released in a freely available public database meant as a resource for research on the immune response to SARS-CoV-2. Samples came from the ongoing ImmuneRACE study (first 160 participants) plus 1,254 subjects from 6 global collaborators. A de-identified subject ID, COVID-19 status, age in years and sex were almost always included in the sample metadata. HLA class I and class II types, where available, came from metadata supplied by the sample provider rather than from assay-based typing.

From the cysteine up to the phenylalanine, the CDR3 has a length of 14 residues. Left in the record is the CDR3 DNA by itself, 42 bases read in frame from the first base. The V and J ends are trimmed by 6 bases and 3 bases, leaving 11 bases between them. The germline V gene sets CDR1 to SGHVS and CDR2 to FNYEAQ. Whole blood was collected in K2EDTA tubes by collaborating institutions according to the institutions' own protocols. For TCRbeta analysis, collaborator samples were shipped as frozen whole blood, as isolated PBMCs, or as DNA extracted from either sample type. The immunoSEQ Assay, a bias-controlled multiplex PCR, was used to amplify TCRbeta CDR3 regions from genomic DNA. In the original analysis: Nucleated cell counts per sample were estimated from amplification of reference gene primers within the assay. To quantify the absolute abundance of each unique TCRbeta CDR3 rearrangement, sequence reads were collapsed and filtered. For each sample, productive Simpson clonality was calculated as the square root of Simpson's diversity index over productive rearrangements. The table comes from immuneACCESS by way of TCRdb, which keeps in-frame sequences with V and J called. Part of the clones is missing from these tables; in studies checked, under half for an unresolved V gene and the rest for unknown reasons. Clone size and V and J calls were adopted from that table, with D and trimming inferred from the DNA. A total of about 100,000 clones appear in this sample, almost 80% of them only once. The ten largest account for around 30% of the sample.

What the research found in general, with its limitations: The amount of clinical and demographic metadata varied by source and participant and was provided uncurated.

Sequencing was performed on peripheral blood. The sequence links TRBV7-6 to TRBJ1-4; matching of 5 bases hints at TRBD1 as the D gene. The TCR was taken from a man between 65 and 80 years old with active or convalescent COVID-19. The CDR3 reads CASSPGVANEKLFF. The nucleotides are TGTGCCAGCAGTCCGGGGGTAGCTAATGAAAAACTGTTTTTT.